These 9 T cell receptor beta chains share one sample of origin, sequenced in a study of shared clonotypes between healthy human individuals. Sequencing was performed with immunoSEQ multiplex PCR; in TCRdb, only in-frame clones are kept and a portion is missing. The repertoire holds 850,000 to 1,100,000 clones, with roughly 77% as singletons. What was sequenced was memory CD4+ T cells from PBMCs. Documented subset: CD45RA-negative fraction. The source is a man aged 18 to 29 in good health. Some clones in this sample may be carry-over from other donors' samples.

This rearrangement joins TRBV9 to TRBJ1-5, with D tentatively TRBD1 (5 bases). The germline V and J ends were trimmed by 4 bases and 1 base, with 15 bases remaining between them. Germline V gene lookup returns CDR1 SGDLS and CDR2 YYNGEE. The CDR3 is 16 residues long. Written as DNA, the CDR3 is TGTGCCAGCAGCCAAGGCGGACATGGGAGCAATCAGCCCCAGCATTTT. It encodes CASSQGGHGSNQPQHF.

This chain uses TRBV7-3 with TRBJ2-5; the match to TRBD1 covers 7 bases. Trimming at V came to 5 bases and at J to 5 bases, leaving 5 bases not matched to a gene. CDR1 SGHTA and CDR2 FQGTGA come from the germline V gene. There are 13 residues in the CDR3. Here the CDR3 reads CASSPGTVETQYF. The CDR3 bases are TGTGCCAGCAGCCCCGGGACAGTCGAGACCCAGTACTTC. Combining the CDR3 with reference TRBV7-3 and TRBJ2-5 gives the whole variable domain GAGVSQTPSNKVTEKGKYVELRCDPISGHTALYWYRQSLGQGPEFLIYFQGTGAADDSGLPNDRFFAVRPEGSVSTLKIQRTERGDSAVYLCASSPGTVETQYFGPGTRLLVL.

The chain is built from TRBV7-6 and TRBJ1-3; no definite D call. V gave up 5 bases and J gave up 0 bases, with 8 bases separating them. The CDR3 covers 14 residues. The germline gives CDR1 SGHVS, CDR2 FNYEAQ. CDR3 in DNA: TGTGCCAGCAGCCCTTCGGACTCTGGAAACACCATATATTTT. Translation gives CASSPSDSGNTIYF.

The rearrangement uses TRBV7-6 and TRBJ2-2, with 8 bases matching TRBD2. In germline, CDR1 is SGHVS, CDR2 FNYEAQ. The V and J ends lost 5 bases and 0 bases, in that order; junction bases with no gene match: 8. The CDR3 loop spans 17 amino acids. The CDR3 spells CASSPRGGTPNTGELFF. CDR3 nucleotides: TGTGCCAGCAGCCCCCGGGGGGGGACACCGAACACCGGGGAGCTGTTTTTT. The full variable domain, with the rest looked up from reference TRBV7-6 and TRBJ2-2, is GAGVSQSPRYKVTKRGQDVALRCDPISGHVSLYWYRQALGQGPEFLTYFNYEAQQDKSGLPNDRFSAERPEGSISTLTIQRTEQRDSAMYRCASSPRGGTPNTGELFFGEGSRLTVL.

The V and J genes are TRBV28 and TRBJ1-5, with D possibly TRBD1 on 6 matching bases. Trimming pared 6 bases from V and 5 bases from J, leaving 23 bases between. CDR1 is MDHEN and CDR2 is SYDVKM in the germline V gene. The CDR3 is 17 residues long. CDR3 coding DNA: TGTGCCAGCAGGATCCCTCGGGGGCAGGGAAGGTATCAGCCCCAGCATTTT. This sequence encodes CASRIPRGQGRYQPQHF.

This sequence joins TRBV28 and TRBJ2-2; TRBD2 agrees at 7 bases. V shed 8 bases, J shed 5 bases, and the junction held 8 bases outside the gene matches. The CDR3 has 14 amino acids. The germline gives CDR1 MDHEN, CDR2 SYDVKM. The CDR3 coding sequence is TGTGCCAGCGGAGCTAGCGGCATAACCGGGGAGCTGTTTTTT. This encodes CASGASGITGELFF.

The rearrangement joins TRBV18 to TRBJ2-2; D not certain. This CDR3 is 14 amino acids long. Trimming left V 8 bases short and J 0 bases short, with 10 bases between. Per the germline V gene, CDR1 is KGHSH and CDR2 is LQKENI. CDR3 region: CASRWTANTGELFF. DNA for the CDR3: TGTGCCAGCCGTTGGACGGCGAACACCGGGGAGCTGTTTTTT. The variable domain in full, completed from reference TRBV18 and TRBJ2-2, reads NAGVMQNPRHLVRRRGQEARLRCSPMKGHSHVYWYRQLPEEGLKFMVYLQKENIIDESGMPKERFSAEFPKEGPSILRIQQVVRGDSAAYFCASRWTANTGELFFGEGSRLTVL.

The chain uses TRBV6-5 and TRBJ2-7, with a possible D match to TRBD1 (6 bases). The CDR3 is made up of 12 amino acids. Germline CDR1 MNHEY, CDR2 SVGAGI. The V gene lost 6 bases and the J gene lost 6 bases, with 12 bases spanning the gap. DNA of the CDR3: TGTGCCAGCAGGCCCTTCAGGGGCGAGCAGTACTTC. Translating it yields CASRPFRGEQYF.

Only a few counts were recorded for this clone. This rearrangement joins TRBV9 to TRBJ2-5; D could derive from TRBD1 or TRBD2 (5 bases each). CDR1 SGDLS and CDR2 YYNGEE come from the germline V gene. V dropped 4 bases and J dropped 5 bases, with 18 bases sitting between them. The CDR3 totals 15 residues. The CDR3 DNA reads TGTGCCAGCAGCCCCGGGGCCACAGCGTGGGAGACCCAGTACTTC. It specifies CASSPGATAWETQYF.